This T cell receptor beta chain was identified in a study of cytomegalovirus exposure and HLA in healthy donors. Study in general: Most donors, less than 85% of several hundred genotyped, fell in the Caucasian-associated ancestry cluster.

Primers included in the PCR were 60 Vbeta and 13 Jbeta primers. The authors' processing: A later analysis counted around 80 million unique TCR beta chains, around 12 million shared. Some clones are missing from TCRdb's copy, which holds only in-frame ones; the method was immunoSEQ multiplex PCR. The V and J calls and clone size are taken from that table; D and trimming were inferred from the DNA. The profile covers approximately 170,000 clones, with roughly 83% appearing a single time and 1.2% taken by the ten largest. Study results and limitations: Previously analyzed data showed that most TCR beta V segments were productive at a frequency of about 90% or about 30%.

Comments on this clone: Antigen: not known.

Per germline, CDR1 SGHRS and CDR2 YFSETQ. The CDR3 is 15 amino acids. The junction had 6 bases not matched to a gene; V was cut back by 1 base and J by 7 bases. Nominally healthy donors were sampled, though unrecorded immune exposures were likely. The receptor comes from a boy aged 2 to 10 in good health and CMV-seronegative. Sequenced sample: PBMCs. The chain links TRBV5-1 to TRBJ2-1, with 9 bases matching TRBD1. This chain's CDR3 is CASSLLQGAGNEQFF. CDR3 nucleotide sequence: TGCGCCAGCAGCTTGCTACAGGGGGCTGGTAATGAGCAGTTCTTC.